Listed below are T cell receptor beta chains from one sample, sequenced in a study of T cells expressing NK-cell markers. Each CDR3 protein gets one entry in TCRdb, which reprocessed the 5' RACE reads and gives no DNA. The specimen's table records around 100,000 distinct CDR3 sequences. The source material was blood T cells: a sorted CD56 or NKG2C T cell subset, CD4+ or CD8+ T cells, or bulk PBMC T cells (not recorded which). These receptors were collected from a woman between 18 and 70 years old in good health. Each CDR3 is given with its conserved first and last residue. The order of the fields is V gene, clone size, J gene, CDR3 protein. Rows may omit the clone size; those that give it use once, few, many or a size class.

V: TRBV9; size: NA; J: TRBJ2-1; CDR3: CASSAPGTGGALNEQFF
V: TRBV15; size: NA; J: TRBJ2-7; CDR3: CATSVSAFYEQYF
V: TRBV11-2; size: NA; J: TRBJ1-4; CDR3: CASSPRGASTNEKLFF
V: TRBV20-1; size: NA; J: TRBJ2-1; CDR3: CSVPGGVSYNEQFF
V: TRBV6-2/TRBV6-3; size: NA; J: TRBJ1-2; CDR3: CASSYGQNYGYTF
V: TRBV7-8; size: NA; J: TRBJ2-3; CDR3: CASRHSPDTQYF
V: TRBV4-3; size: NA; J: TRBJ1-2; CDR3: CASSQDGGYGYTF
V: TRBV19; size: NA; J: TRBJ1-5; CDR3: CASSMGQGINQPQHF
V: TRBV19; size: NA; J: TRBJ2-3; CDR3: CASSIYRKGLIRKYF
V: TRBV29-1; size: NA; J: TRBJ2-2; CDR3: CSVEGPTGSNTGELFF
V: TRBV19; size: NA; J: TRBJ1-1; CDR3: CASRVAMNTEAFF
V: TRBV11-2; size: NA; J: TRBJ1-1; CDR3: CASTPGPEQGVTEAFF
V: TRBV9; size: NA; J: TRBJ1-1; CDR3: CASSVQGAGTEAFF
V: TRBV28; size: NA; J: TRBJ1-3; CDR3: CASRDLQFSGNTIYF
V: TRBV27; size: NA; J: TRBJ2-3; CDR3: CASSRTPAGALYGTDTQYF
V: TRBV7-8; size: NA; J: TRBJ2-3; CDR3: CASSLERLGGTDTQYF
V: TRBV27; size: NA; J: TRBJ2-3; CDR3: CASSPGTDRSTDTQYF
V: TRBV27; size: NA; J: TRBJ1-2; CDR3: CASSLSPGTGDNYGYTF
V: TRBV27; size: NA; J: TRBJ1-1; CDR3: CASSPRGGYTEAFF
V: TRBV27; size: NA; J: TRBJ2-1; CDR3: CASSSGQPNEQFF
V: TRBV7-2; size: NA; J: TRBJ2-1; CDR3: CASSPERGVYNEQFF
V: TRBV3-1; size: medium-sized; J: TRBJ1-1; CDR3: CASSQGPGGPMNTEAFF